This TCR beta chain was profiled in a study of low-dose radiotherapy and immunotherapy resistance in tumors. Study-wide background: Cohort 2, a group dosed every two weeks at 1 Gy per fraction, received 13 Gy in total over 26 weeks.

Sample time point: after trial treatment. Treatment in this sample: LDRT plus nivolumab, ipilimumab, low-dose cyclophosphamide and aspirin (RACIN trial). Eligibility criteria specified advanced solid malignancies devoid of tumor-infiltrating lymphocytes. Both TCRalpha and TCRbeta chains were reverse transcribed with V-gene-specific primers. TCRs underwent around 20 PCR cycles of amplification with a constant-region primer and V-primer adapter. TCRdb processed the reads anew with MiXCR; each CDR3 protein has one entry. The table shows just over 90,000 distinct CDR3 sequences, with 20% to 25% occurring only once. This clonotype was seen ten or more times. This sample comprised PBMCs, obtained after low-dose radiotherapy plus immunotherapy. The TCR comes from a female donor with ovarian cancer.

The CDR3 sequence is CASSTLAGPGVNEQFF. In nucleotides, the CDR3 is TGTGCCAGTAGTACACTAGCGGGGCCAGGAGTCAATGAGCAGTTCTTC. The V and J genes are TRBV19 and TRBJ2-1, with 10 nucleotides matching TRBD2. With 4 bases clipped from V and 6 bases from J, the junction kept 9 bases outside the gene matches. The CDR3 spans 16 residues. Germline assignment: CDR1 LNHDA and CDR2 SQIVND (reference sequence).